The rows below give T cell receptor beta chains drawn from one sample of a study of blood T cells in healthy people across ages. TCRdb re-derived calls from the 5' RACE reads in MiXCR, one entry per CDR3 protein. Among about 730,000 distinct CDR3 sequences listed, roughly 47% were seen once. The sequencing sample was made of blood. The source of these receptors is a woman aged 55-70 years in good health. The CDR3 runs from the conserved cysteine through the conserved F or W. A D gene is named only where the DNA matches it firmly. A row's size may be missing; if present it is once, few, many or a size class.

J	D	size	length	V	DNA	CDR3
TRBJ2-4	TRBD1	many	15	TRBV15	TGTGCCACCAGCCCCGGGACAGGGGTCAAAAACATTCAGTACTTC	CATSPGTGVKNIQYF
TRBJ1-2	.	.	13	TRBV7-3	TGTGCCAGCAGCCAAAGTAGTGGCTATGGCTACACCTTC	CASSQSSGYGYTF
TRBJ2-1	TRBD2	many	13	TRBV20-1	TGCAGTGCTACGGCCCTAGCGGGGGATGAGCAGTTCTTC	CSATALAGDEQFF
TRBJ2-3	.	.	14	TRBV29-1	TGCAGCGGAACCCCAGGGGATTACACAGATACGCAGTATTTT	CSGTPGDYTDTQYF
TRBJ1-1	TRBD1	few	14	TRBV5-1	TGCGCCAGCAGCCAGAGGACAGGGGCCGGGGGAGCTTTCTTT	CASSQRTGAGGAFF
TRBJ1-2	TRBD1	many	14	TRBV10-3	TGTGCCATCAGTGAGGGGGACAGGGTGTATGGCTACACCTTC	CAISEGDRVYGYTF
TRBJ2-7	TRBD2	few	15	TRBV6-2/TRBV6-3	TGTGCCAGCAGTTCGACTAGCGGGAGATCGTACGAGCAGTACTTC	CASSSTSGRSYEQYF
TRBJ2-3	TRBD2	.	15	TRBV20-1	TGCAGTGCTAGCGGGACTAGCGGGCTAACAGATACGCAGTATTTT	CSASGTSGLTDTQYF
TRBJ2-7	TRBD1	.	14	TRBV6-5	TGTGCCAGCAGTTACGTGGACAGGATCTACGAGCAGTACTTC	CASSYVDRIYEQYF
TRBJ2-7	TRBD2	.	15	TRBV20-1	TGCAGTGCTAGAGGAGTGAGCGGGGCCTCCTACGAGCAGTACTTC	CSARGVSGASYEQYF
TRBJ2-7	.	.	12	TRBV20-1	TGCAGTGCCTACAGCAGGGCCCACGAGCAGTACTTC	CSAYSRAHEQYF
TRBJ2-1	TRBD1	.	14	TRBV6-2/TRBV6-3	TGTGCCAGCAGTGACAGACAGGGTTCCTACGAGCAGTTCTTC	CASSDRQGSYEQFF
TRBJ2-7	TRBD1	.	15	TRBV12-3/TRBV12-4	TGTGCCAGCAGCCGGGACAGGGGGCATTACTACGAGCAGTACTTC	CASSRDRGHYYEQYF
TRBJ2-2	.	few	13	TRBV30	TGTGCCTGGAGTGCGGGGGTCACCGGGGAGCTGTTTTTT	CAWSAGVTGELFF
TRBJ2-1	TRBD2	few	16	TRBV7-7	TGTGCTAGCAGCGCCTCAATTCGGGGGGGAGACAATGAGCGGTTCTTC	CASSASIRGGDNERFF
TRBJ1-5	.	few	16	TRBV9	TGTGCCAGCAGCGTAGATGGGGGCGCGGGCAATCAGCCCCAGCATTTT	CASSVDGGAGNQPQHF
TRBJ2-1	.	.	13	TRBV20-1	TGCAGTGCTAGAGTCGTGCAAAACAATGAGCAGTTCTTC	CSARVVQNNEQFF
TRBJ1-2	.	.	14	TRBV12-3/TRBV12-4	TGTGCCAGCAGTTTACGGGGGATTAACTATGGCTACACCTTC	CASSLRGINYGYTF
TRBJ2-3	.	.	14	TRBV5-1	TGCGCCAGCAAGGAGCGGACTAGCACAGATACGCAGTATTTT	CASKERTSTDTQYF
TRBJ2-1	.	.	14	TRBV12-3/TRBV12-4	TGTGCCAGCATCTCGGGGGTCTCCTACAATGAGCAGTTCTTC	CASISGVSYNEQFF
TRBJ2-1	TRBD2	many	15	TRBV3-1	TGTGCCAGCAGCGAGACTAGCGGGACCTACAATGAGCAGTTCTTC	CASSETSGTYNEQFF
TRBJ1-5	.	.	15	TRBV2	TGTGCCAGCAGTGTCCAGGGTGGGGGGGATCAGCCCCAGCATTTT	CASSVQGGGDQPQHF
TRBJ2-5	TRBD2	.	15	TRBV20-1	TGCAGTGCTCGATCTGGACTAGCGGGGGATAGGGAGCAGTACTTC	CSARSGLAGDREQYF
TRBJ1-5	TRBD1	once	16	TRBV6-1	TGTGCCAGCATCCGAACGGGACAGCATAACAATCAGCCCCAGCATTTT	CASIRTGQHNNQPQHF
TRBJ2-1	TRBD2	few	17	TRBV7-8	TGTGCCAGCAGCTTAGCGCTAGCGGGGGGCTCTTACAATGAGCAGTTCTTC	CASSLALAGGSYNEQFF
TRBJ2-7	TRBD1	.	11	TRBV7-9	TGTGCCGGAAGCAGGGGGCATGAGAAGTACTTC	CAGSRGHEKYF
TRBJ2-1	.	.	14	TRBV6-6	TGTGCCAGCAGTTCCGATGACCTTGTGGATGAGCAGTTCTTC	CASSSDDLVDEQFF
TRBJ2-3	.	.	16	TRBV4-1	TGCGCCAGCAGCCACCCAGGGACAACTAGCACAGATACGCAGTATTTT	CASSHPGTTSTDTQYF
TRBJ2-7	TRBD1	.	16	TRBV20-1	TGCAGTGCTAGTCCACTTCCCGGGACAGGGGCCTACGAGCAGTACTTC	CSASPLPGTGAYEQYF
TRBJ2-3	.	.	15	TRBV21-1	TGTGCCAGCACCCCGCCCCCCCGTGATACAGATACGCAGTATTTT	CASTPPPRDTDTQYF
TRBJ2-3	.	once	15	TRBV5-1	TGCGCCAGCAGCTTCCTGGCAGGGGACATAGATACGCAGTATTTT	CASSFLAGDIDTQYF
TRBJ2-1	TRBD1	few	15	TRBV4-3	TGCGCCAGCAGCCAAGACGGACAGGGCTTCAATGAGCAGTTCTTC	CASSQDGQGFNEQFF
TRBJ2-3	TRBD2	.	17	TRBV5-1	TGCGCCAGCAGCTTGGCGGGGGCGGGAGGGCCGTTGGATACGCAGTATTTT	CASSLAGAGGPLDTQYF
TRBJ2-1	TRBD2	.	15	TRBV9	TGTGCCTGCAGCCCCTCGGGCGGGGGGTCCAATGAGCAGTTCTTC	CACSPSGGGSNEQFF
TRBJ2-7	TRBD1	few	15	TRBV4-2	TGTGCCAGCAGCCAAGGGGGGACAGGGGACGACGAGCAGTACTTC	CASSQGGTGDDEQYF
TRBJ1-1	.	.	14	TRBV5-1	TGCGCCGGCAGCTTGTCCGGGGGAGGCACTGAAGCTTTCTTT	CAGSLSGGGTEAFF
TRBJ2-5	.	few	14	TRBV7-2	TGTGCCAGCAGCTTTAGCCCCGAGGGAGAGACCCAGTACTTC	CASSFSPEGETQYF
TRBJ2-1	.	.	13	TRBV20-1	TGCAGTGCTAGAGATCCCCTCGTCCGGGAGCAGTTCTTC	CSARDPLVREQFF
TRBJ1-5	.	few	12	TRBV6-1	TGTGCCAGCAACGACATCAATCAGCCCCAGCATTTT	CASNDINQPQHF